Each of the 8 T cell receptor beta chains below was sequenced from the same sample in a study of response to subunit inactivated influenza vaccine. A single record per CDR3 protein comes from TCRdb applying MiXCR to the RT-PCR reads. This sample has hundreds of thousands of distinct CDR3 sequences, with about a sixth found just once. The sequenced sample was PBMCs from blood, obtained roughly 12 days after vaccination. The receptors come from a man aged 45 to 65 who received an inactivated influenza vaccine.

The chain recombines TRBV5-6 with TRBJ2-5; TRBD2 matches at 14 bases. Trimming removed 4 bases from V and 6 bases from J; junction bases left unmatched: 17. Germline V gives CDR1 SGHDT, CDR2 YYEEEE. The CDR3 is made up of 19 amino acids. CDR3 sequence reads: CASSLTATSGGERCKTQYF. For the CDR3, the DNA is TGTGCCAGCAGCCTAACTGCGACTAGCGGGGGGGAGCGCTGCAAGACCCAGTACTTC.

In this sample, this clonotype turned up a few times. The CDR3 is CASSLVATSALYEQYF. The CDR3 DNA reads as TGCGCCAGCAGCTTGGTCGCGACTAGTGCCCTCTACGAGCAGTACTTC. V and J are TRBV5-1 and TRBJ2-7; possibly TRBD2 for D (6 bases). The germline V and J ends were trimmed by 0 bases and 3 bases, with 16 bases remaining between them. Per the germline V gene, CDR1 is SGHRS and CDR2 is YFSETQ. The CDR3 sequence is 16 residues long.

This chain connects TRBV28 to TRBJ1-1, with D perhaps matching TRBD1 (5 bases). In germline, CDR1 is MDHEN, CDR2 SYDVKM. The CDR3 has 12 residues. The V gene lost 7 bases and the J gene lost 11 bases, with 17 bases spanning the gap. The CDR3 is CASTLPGGKAFF. CDR3 in DNA: TGTGCCAGCACTCTACCCGGGGGGAAGGCTTTCTTT.

The genes are TRBV29-1 and TRBJ2-5; D call uncertain. The germline V gene has CDR1 SQVTM and CDR2 ANQGSEA. Between the trimmed V and J ends, which lost 4 bases and 0 bases, there was a span of 12 bases. This CDR3 is built from 14 residues. The CDR3 reads CSVVSPAYQETQYF. CDR3 DNA: TGCAGCGTTGTATCGCCGGCGTACCAAGAGACCCAGTACTTC.

This sequence joins TRBV12-3 or TRBV12-4 and TRBJ2-7; 8 positions agree with TRBD1. The length of the CDR3 is 13 residues. Trimming at V came to 6 bases and at J to 5 bases, leaving 6 bases not matched to a gene. The CDR3 is CASSPQQGDEQYF. CDR3 DNA: TGTGCCAGCAGCCCCCAACAGGGGGACGAGCAGTACTTC.

This clonotype was observed a few times. This chain uses TRBV5-1 with TRBJ2-3, with 8 bases that match TRBD2. The J segment lost 5 bases and the V segment lost 1 base, leaving 12 bases of the junction unmatched. CDR1 is SGHRS, CDR2 YFSETQ, per germline. This CDR3 region has 17 residues. The CDR3 region is CASSLWETGGPGDTQYF. Written as DNA, the CDR3 is TGCGCCAGCAGCTTGTGGGAAACGGGGGGGCCGGGAGATACGCAGTATTTT.

Worth noting for this clonotype: Sequence at one end of the junction differs from germline and may be a read error. The chain employs TRBV11-2 and TRBJ2-5; no firm D call. CDR3 size: 14 residues. CDR1 and CDR2 from the germline V gene are SGHAT and FQNNGV. Written as DNA, the CDR3 is TGTACCAGCAGCTTAGTGGGGTCCGAAGAGACCCAGTACTTC. Translated, it gives CTSSLVGSEETQYF.

The rearrangement joins TRBV7-9 to TRBJ2-3; 8 bases fit TRBD2. This CDR3 comprises 17 residues. V lost 5 bases and J lost 1; bases outside the gene matches: 11. Germline V gene sequence: CDR1 SEHNR, CDR2 FQNEAQ (reference sequence). CDR3 in DNA: TGTGCCAGCAGCCTCGTTATAGCGGGACCCCGCACAGATACGCAGTATTTT. Translating gives CASSLVIAGPRTDTQYF.